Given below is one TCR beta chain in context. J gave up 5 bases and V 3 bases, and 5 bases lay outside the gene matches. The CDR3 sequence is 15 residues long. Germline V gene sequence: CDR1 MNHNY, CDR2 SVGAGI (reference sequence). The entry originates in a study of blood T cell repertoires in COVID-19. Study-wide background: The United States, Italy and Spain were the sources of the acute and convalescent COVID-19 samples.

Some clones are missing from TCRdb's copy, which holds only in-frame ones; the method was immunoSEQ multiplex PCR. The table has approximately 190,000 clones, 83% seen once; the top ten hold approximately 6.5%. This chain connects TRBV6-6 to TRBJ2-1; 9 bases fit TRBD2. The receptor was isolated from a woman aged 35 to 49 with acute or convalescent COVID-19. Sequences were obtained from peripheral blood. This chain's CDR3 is CASSYVASGNNEQFF. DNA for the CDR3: TGTGCCAGCAGTTATGTGGCTAGCGGGAACAATGAGCAGTTCTTC.